These 28 T cell receptor beta chains share one sample of origin, sequenced in a study of T cell repertoires in cytomegalovirus infection. TCRdb re-called the reads with MiXCR, one entry per CDR3 protein. The sample records roughly 81,000 distinct CDR3 sequences, more than 3% being singletons. What was sequenced was PBMCs. These receptors originate from a human donor in good health (CMV status not recorded). Some clones in this sample may be carry-over from other donors' samples.

This clonotype was recorded many times. The chain links TRBV29-1 to TRBJ1-5; D might be TRBD1 (5 bases). CDR1 SQVTM and CDR2 ANQGSEA come from the germline V gene. The CDR3 loop spans 18 amino acids. Trimming stripped 3 bases from V and 2 bases from J, with 23 bases between. The CDR3 nucleotides read TGCAGCGTTGACTGTGGGGCCATGAGTCATGTTGGCAATCAGCCCCAGCATTTT. It is translated as CSVDCGAMSHVGNQPQHF.

This clonotype showed up many times. The rearrangement uses TRBV7-8 and TRBJ2-1, with no clear D. V lost 2 bases, J lost 6 bases, and 11 bases lay in between. The CDR3 has 14 residues. Germline CDR1 and CDR2: SGHVS and FQNEAQ. For the CDR3, the DNA is TGTGCCAGCAGCTTAACAACACGCCGCAATGAGCAGTTCTTC. Translating it yields CASSLTTRRNEQFF.

This clonotype has at least ten counts. The V and J genes are TRBV5-1 and TRBJ1-5; unclear D gene. The V end was cut by 4 bases, the J end by 2 bases, with 10 bases between. Germline V gives CDR1 SGHRS, CDR2 YFSETQ. The CDR3 has 14 residues. The CDR3: CASSARPGNQPQHF. The CDR3, as DNA: TGCGCCAGCAGCGCCCGTCCTGGCAATCAGCCCCAGCATTTT.

Ten or more counts support this clonotype. This chain connects TRBV7-9 to TRBJ2-7; D unresolved. The CDR3 length is 15 residues. Looked up from germline, CDR1 is SEHNR and CDR2 is FQNEAQ (reference sequence). V was trimmed by 1 base and J by 3 bases, leaving 13 bases between them. The CDR3 sequence is CASSLVTGAVYEQYF. The CDR3, as DNA: TGTGCCAGCAGCTTAGTCACGGGCGCGGTCTACGAGCAGTACTTC.

This clonotype was observed many times. The V gene is TRBV6-2 or TRBV6-3, the J gene TRBJ2-5, with D possibly TRBD1 on 5 matching bases. The CDR3 runs to 13 residues. Trimming pared 4 bases from V and 3 bases from J, leaving 9 bases between. Per the germline V gene, CDR1 is MNHEY and CDR2 is SVGEGT. The CDR3 is CASSSTDEETQYF. The CDR3 DNA reads TGTGCCAGCAGTTCGACAGACGAAGAGACCCAGTACTTC.

In its sample, this clonotype was seen many times. The genes are TRBV7-2 and TRBJ2-2, with D possibly TRBD2 on 6 matching bases. This CDR3 is built from 14 residues. CDR1 and CDR2 (germline): SGHTA, FQGNSA. V was clipped by 6 bases and J by 8 bases, with 16 bases between them. Here the CDR3 DNA reads TGTGCCAGCAGTCTAGCGCTAGGTCTTGGGGAGCTGTTTTTT. Residues: CASSLALGLGELFF.

This clonotype was seen repeatedly, ten times or more. V usage is TRBV15 and J usage is TRBJ1-2, with TRBD1 identical over 12 bases. The V segment lost 5 bases and the J segment 3 bases; nucleotides outside the gene matches: 10. The CDR3 runs to 17 residues. Germline CDR1 and CDR2: LNHNV and YYDKDF (reference sequence). CDR3 coding DNA: TGTGCCACCAGCCCACGGGACAGGGGGCAGGTCGACTATGGCTACACCTTC. It encodes CATSPRDRGQVDYGYTF.

This clonotype was seen repeatedly, ten times or more. This chain uses TRBV28 with TRBJ1-4, with D perhaps matching TRBD1 (5 bases). The CDR3 extends over 15 amino acids. The V gene's germline CDR1 is MDHEN and CDR2 SYDVKM. Trimming stripped 8 bases from V and 0 bases from J, with 13 bases between. In nucleotides, the CDR3 is TGTGCCAGCGTAGCGACAGCCTCAACTAATGAAAAACTGTTTTTT. As protein: CASVATASTNEKLFF.

In this sample, this clonotype turned up many times. Here the CDR3 DNA reads TGTGCCAGCAGTTCCAAGGGTCCAATGAACACTGAAGCTTTCTTT. Translated: CASSSKGPMNTEAFF. The chain recombines TRBV6-6 with TRBJ1-1, with D unresolved. The CDR3 has 15 residues. Per germline, CDR1 MNHNY and CDR2 SVGAGI (reference sequence). The ends were cut back, 4 bases at V and 0 bases at J, with 12 bases in the middle.

By share, this clonotype counts as medium-sized (0.01 to 0.1%). The chain carries TRBV7-2 and TRBJ2-7; D remains ambiguous. The ends were cut back, 7 bases at V and 0 bases at J, with 16 bases in the middle. This CDR3 comprises 15 residues. Germline V lookup: CDR1 SGHTA, CDR2 FQGNSA. CDR3 sequence reads: CASTPGYGSSYEQYF. In nucleotides, the CDR3 is TGTGCCAGCACCCCTGGCTATGGCAGCTCCTACGAGCAGTACTTC.

This clonotype was seen ten or more times. The gene calls are TRBV7-2 and TRBJ1-2; a possible D gene is TRBD1 (6 bases). Per the germline V gene, CDR1 is SGHTA and CDR2 is FQGNSA. There are 14 residues in the CDR3. The V and J ends lost 3 bases and 6 bases respectively, with 14 bases between them. The CDR3 DNA sequence: TGTGCCAGCAGCTTTACGGGGGGCGGCAATGGCTACACCTTC. The encoded protein is CASSFTGGGNGYTF.

The V and J genes are TRBV7-2 and TRBJ2-5, with D tentatively TRBD1 (5 bases). Trimming stripped 1 base from V and 9 bases from J, with 18 bases between. CDR1 and CDR2 from the germline V gene are SGHTA and FQGNSA. The CDR3 spans 15 residues. The CDR3 coding sequence is TGTGCCAGCAGCTTAGGGGGCAGGTCGTTCGTGGCCCAGTACTTC. This translates into CASSLGGRSFVAQYF.

In this sample, this clonotype turned up many times. The chain combines TRBV20-1 with TRBJ2-7; D gene ambiguous. Looked up from germline, CDR1 is DFQATT and CDR2 is SNEGSKA (reference sequence). V was shortened by 0 bases and J by 0 bases, with 12 bases between the two germline ends. The CDR3 covers 15 residues. CDR3 sequence reads: CSARDSSTFSYEQYF. CDR3 DNA sequence: TGCAGTGCTAGAGACAGTTCTACCTTCTCCTACGAGCAGTACTTC.

This clonotype was seen repeatedly, ten times or more. The CDR3 coding sequence is TGTGCCAGCAGCGCCCTTAAGGACAGATACTACGAGCAGTACTTC. This gives the protein CASSALKDRYYEQYF. The chain combines TRBV7-6 with TRBJ2-7; D may be TRBD1 (6 bases). V lost 5 bases and J lost 3, with 17 bases in between. Germline CDR1 and CDR2: SGHVS and FNYEAQ. The CDR3 has 15 amino acids.

The table lists this clonotype with many counts. The chain recombines TRBV7-2 with TRBJ1-3; D possibly corresponds to TRBD1 (6 bases). CDR1 and CDR2 from the germline V gene are SGHTA and FQGNSA. The V gene lost 4 bases and the J gene lost 4 bases, with 14 bases spanning the gap. The CDR3 runs 15 residues. CDR3 in amino acids: CASSSLGGGGNTIYF. In nucleotides, the CDR3 is TGTGCCAGCAGCTCCCTCGGGGGGGGCGGAAACACCATATATTTT.

This clonotype showed up many times. The rearrangement joins TRBV4-1 to TRBJ1-2; tentative D call: TRBD1 (5 bases). The CDR3 has 15 amino acids. The V gene lost 0 bases and the J gene lost 7 bases, with 15 bases spanning the gap. Germline assignment: CDR1 MGHRA and CDR2 YSYEKL. CDR3 nucleotide sequence: TGCGCCAGCAGCCAAGAAGGGGCACAGCGGGGTGGCTACACCTTC. It translates to CASSQEGAQRGGYTF.

This clonotype was picked up many times. The V gene is TRBV12-3 or TRBV12-4, the J gene TRBJ2-3, with 7 bases aligning to TRBD1. The junction had 10 bases not matched to a gene; V was cut back by 7 bases and J by 3 bases. CDR3 length: 15 amino acids. CDR3 in amino acids: CASTSRGTGTDTQYF. As DNA, the CDR3 is TGTGCCAGCACAAGCAGGGGGACGGGTACAGATACGCAGTATTTT.

At least ten counts were recorded for this clonotype. This chain uses TRBV12-3 or TRBV12-4 with TRBJ1-5; D is possibly TRBD1 (5 bases). This CDR3 is built from 16 residues. The V gene lost 3 bases and the J gene lost 4 bases, with 16 bases spanning the gap. CDR3 amino acids: CASSFRRGGWNQPQHF. Written as DNA, the CDR3 is TGTGCCAGCAGTTTCCGCCGGGGGGGGTGGAATCAGCCCCAGCATTTT.

This clonotype was recorded a few times. In nucleotides, the CDR3 is TGTGCCAGCAGCTGGAGTTCCTACGAGCAGTACTTC. Protein product: CASSWSSYEQYF. This sequence joins TRBV12-3 or TRBV12-4 and TRBJ2-7; the D is unclear. This CDR3 is 12 amino acids long. The V and J ends lost 6 bases and 1 base respectively, with 7 bases between them.

This clonotype was seen many times. The chain has TRBV28 and TRBJ1-4; D not certain. Germline V gene data show CDR1 as MDHEN and CDR2 as SYDVKM. V was cut by 4 bases and J by 8 bases, with 8 bases left in between. The CDR3 has 12 residues. The CDR3 is CASSSGLEKLFF. The CDR3 nucleotides read TGTGCCAGCAGTTCCGGACTGGAAAAACTGTTTTTT.

This clonotype was seen at least ten times. The V call is TRBV27, the J call TRBJ2-7; TRBD2 is a possible D gene (6 bases). Germline V gene lookup returns CDR1 MNHEY and CDR2 SMNVEV (reference sequence). The CDR3 consists of 16 residues. Between the trimmed V and J ends, which lost 0 bases and 3 bases, there was a span of 15 bases. This CDR3 is CASSLSPGAGIYEQYF. The CDR3 DNA reads TGTGCCAGCAGTTTATCGCCGGGAGCGGGTATCTACGAGCAGTACTTC.

This clonotype has at least ten counts. The gene calls are TRBV7-6 and TRBJ1-2; D might be TRBD1 (6 bases). CDR3 size: 14 residues. V lost 4 bases and J lost 2, with 11 bases in between. CDR1 is SGHVS and CDR2 is FNYEAQ in the germline V gene. Here the CDR3 DNA reads TGTGCCAGCAGCTCCACCGACAGGAACTATGGCTACACCTTC. This translates into CASSSTDRNYGYTF.

The sample holds many counts of this clonotype. The chain recombines TRBV7-9 with TRBJ2-7; the match to TRBD1 covers 9 bases. Trimming at V came to 3 bases and at J to 5 bases, leaving 11 bases not matched to a gene. The CDR3 is made up of 16 amino acids. Per germline, CDR1 SEHNR and CDR2 FQNEAQ (reference sequence). The CDR3 here is CASSFGWGQGGNEQYF. The CDR3 nucleotides are TGTGCCAGCAGCTTTGGGTGGGGACAGGGTGGCAACGAGCAGTACTTC.

The table lists this clonotype with many counts. This rearrangement joins TRBV30 to TRBJ1-4; maybe TRBD1 (5 bases). V was cut by 1 base and J by 0 bases, with 12 bases left in between. CDR1 and CDR2 from the germline V gene are GTSNPN and SVGIG (reference sequence). CDR3 length: 16 residues. The DNA for the CDR3 is TGTGCCTGGAGTGGGGGCAGACTGTCAACTAATGAAAAACTGTTTTTT. Protein sequence: CAWSGGRLSTNEKLFF.

This clonotype was seen at least ten times. A much larger clone lies a single base off, so this may be a read error. V usage is TRBV28 and J usage is TRBJ1-1, with D possibly TRBD1 on 5 matching bases. Trimming left V 3 bases short and J 4 bases short, with 9 bases between. Germline values: CDR1 MDHEN, CDR2 SYDVKM. The CDR3 is 13 residues long. The CDR3 nucleotides are TGTGCCAGCAGTTTTCAGGGCCCCACTGAAGCTTTCTTT. Translated, it gives CASSFQGPTEAFF.

This clonotype was found many times. The V gene is TRBV4-3, the J gene TRBJ2-7, with D unclear. The CDR3 has 15 amino acids. Per germline, CDR1 LGHNA and CDR2 YSLEER. Trimming took off 0 bases at V and 7 bases at J, with 16 bases between the two ends. The CDR3 DNA reads as TGCGCCAGCAGCCAAGATTCGGCCAAGAGTCGGGAGCAGTACTTC. As protein: CASSQDSAKSREQYF.

This clonotype was counted at least ten times. This chain uses TRBV7-6 with TRBJ1-1, with D possibly matching TRBD1 (6 bases). The CDR3 runs to 15 residues. Germline CDR1 and CDR2: SGHVS and FNYEAQ. V lost 4 bases and J 4 bases, leaving 16 bases between the germline ends. CDR3 sequence reads: CASSSDYDRFTEAFF. CDR3 DNA: TGTGCCAGCAGCTCCGATTATGACAGGTTCACTGAAGCTTTCTTT.

The V call is TRBV4-1, the J call TRBJ2-3; D perhaps matches TRBD2 (6 bases). V was pared by 0 bases and J by 2 bases, with 9 bases between. This CDR3 region has 15 residues. CDR1 is MGHRA and CDR2 is YSYEKL in the germline V gene. CDR3 sequence (DNA): TGCGCCAGCAGCCAAGACCGGGGGAACACAGATACGCAGTATTTT. Protein product: CASSQDRGNTDTQYF.